The clone carrying this T cell receptor beta chain came up a few times. The antigen is undetermined. TCRdb reprocessed the RT-PCR reads via MiXCR and lists one record per CDR3 protein. The sample yields over 750,000 distinct CDR3 sequences, less than 25% seen once. This record belongs to a study of response to subunit inactivated influenza vaccine. Whole-study results and caveats: New T cells are recruited in small numbers by each seasonal influenza vaccination, according to the authors' suggestion.

Trimming shortened V by 5 bases and J by 12 bases, and 23 bases separated the two germline ends. This CDR3 contains 15 residues. Germline V gives CDR1 SGHAT, CDR2 FQNNGV. The sequencing here drew on PBMCs from blood, taken more than 4 days after vaccination. The TCR sequence derives from a man aged 50 or older who received an inactivated influenza vaccine. The V gene is TRBV11-2, the J gene TRBJ2-1; tentatively, D is TRBD2 (6 bases). CDR3 sequence reads: CASSGLRGSNRVQFF. CDR3 DNA: TGTGCCAGCAGCGGCCTTCGGGGGTCTAATCGGGTGCAGTTCTTC.